What follows describes a single T cell receptor beta chain. Germline V gives CDR1 KGHSH, CDR2 LQKENI. This CDR3 has 15 amino acids. V dropped 5 bases and J dropped 8; count of bases not matched to a gene: 9. The entry originates in a study of blood T cell repertoires in COVID-19. Across the study: The origin of the acute and convalescent COVID-19 samples was the United States, Italy and Spain. PBMCs, B-cell-depleted T cells, or T cells provided the cDNA or gDNA that made up the material.

Only in-frame clones appear in the TCRdb table, and some are missing; sequencing was by immunoSEQ multiplex PCR. The sample shows 42,000 or so clones, approximately 85% of them seen only once. The J gene is TRBJ1-4, the V gene TRBV18; 9 nucleotides align to TRBD1. This receptor was taken from a man between 40 and 49 years old with active or convalescent COVID-19. Source material: peripheral blood. DNA of the CDR3: TGTGCCAGCTCAAACGACAGGGGGAGGTTGGAAAAACTGTTTTTT. Encoded protein: CASSNDRGRLEKLFF.